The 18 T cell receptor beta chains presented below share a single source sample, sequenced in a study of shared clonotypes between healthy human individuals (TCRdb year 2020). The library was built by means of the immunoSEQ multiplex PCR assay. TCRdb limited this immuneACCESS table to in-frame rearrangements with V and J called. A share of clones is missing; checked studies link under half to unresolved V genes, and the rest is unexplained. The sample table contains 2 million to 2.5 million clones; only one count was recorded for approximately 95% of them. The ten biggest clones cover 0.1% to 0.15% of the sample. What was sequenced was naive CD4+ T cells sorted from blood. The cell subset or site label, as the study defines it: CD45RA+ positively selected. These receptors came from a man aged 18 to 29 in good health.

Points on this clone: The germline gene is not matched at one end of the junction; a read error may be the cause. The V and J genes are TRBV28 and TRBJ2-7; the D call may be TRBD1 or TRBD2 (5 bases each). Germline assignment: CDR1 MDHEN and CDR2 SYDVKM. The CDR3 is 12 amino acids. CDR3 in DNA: TGTGCCAGCAGTTTATCTCAGGGACGTATCTCCTTC. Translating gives CASSLSQGRISF.

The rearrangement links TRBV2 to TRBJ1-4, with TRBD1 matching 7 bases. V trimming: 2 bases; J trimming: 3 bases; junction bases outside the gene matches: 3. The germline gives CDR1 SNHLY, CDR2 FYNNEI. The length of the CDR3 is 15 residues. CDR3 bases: TGTGCCAGCAGTGAAACAGGGGCGGCTAATGAAAAACTGTTTTTT. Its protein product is CASSETGAANEKLFF.

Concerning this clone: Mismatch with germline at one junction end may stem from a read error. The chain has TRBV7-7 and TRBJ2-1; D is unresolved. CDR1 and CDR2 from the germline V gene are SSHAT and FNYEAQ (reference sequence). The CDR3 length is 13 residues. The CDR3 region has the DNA TGTGCTAGCAGCTTAGGATTCGGCAATGAGCAGTTCTTC. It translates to CASSLGFGNEQFF.

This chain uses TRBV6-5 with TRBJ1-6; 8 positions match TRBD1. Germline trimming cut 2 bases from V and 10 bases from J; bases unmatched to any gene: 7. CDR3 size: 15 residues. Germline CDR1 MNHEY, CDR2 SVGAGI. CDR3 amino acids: CASSYTGTGQSPLHF. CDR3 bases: TGTGCCAGCAGTTACACCGGGACAGGACAATCACCCCTCCACTTT.

CDR3 protein: CASSLEGANNEQFF. Here the CDR3 DNA reads TGCGCCAGCAGCTTGGAGGGGGCCAACAATGAGCAGTTCTTC. This chain uses TRBV5-1 with TRBJ2-1; 7 bases fit TRBD1. This CDR3 is 14 amino acids long. Germline V gene sequence: CDR1 SGHRS, CDR2 YFSETQ. The V segment lost 0 bases and the J segment 5 bases; nucleotides outside the gene matches: 2.

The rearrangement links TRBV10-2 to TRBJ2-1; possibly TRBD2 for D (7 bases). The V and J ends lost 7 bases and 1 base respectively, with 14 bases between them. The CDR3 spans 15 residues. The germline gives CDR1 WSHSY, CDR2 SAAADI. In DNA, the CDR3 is TGCGCCAGCAAGATGAGGGGGGGTTCCTACAATGAGCAGTTCTTC. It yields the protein CASKMRGGSYNEQFF.

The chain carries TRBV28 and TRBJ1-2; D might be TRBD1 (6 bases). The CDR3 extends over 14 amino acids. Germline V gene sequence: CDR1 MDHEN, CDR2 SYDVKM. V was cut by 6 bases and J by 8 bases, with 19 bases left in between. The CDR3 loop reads CASSSAGRGIGYTF. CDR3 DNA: TGTGCCAGCAGCTCCGCCGGAAGGGGGATCGGCTACACCTTC.

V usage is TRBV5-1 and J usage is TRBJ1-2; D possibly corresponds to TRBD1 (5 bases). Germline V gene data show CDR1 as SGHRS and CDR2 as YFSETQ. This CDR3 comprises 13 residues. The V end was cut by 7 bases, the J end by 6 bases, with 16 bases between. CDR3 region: CASGPGGTDGYTF. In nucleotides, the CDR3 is TGCGCCAGCGGCCCCGGGGGGACGGATGGCTACACCTTC.

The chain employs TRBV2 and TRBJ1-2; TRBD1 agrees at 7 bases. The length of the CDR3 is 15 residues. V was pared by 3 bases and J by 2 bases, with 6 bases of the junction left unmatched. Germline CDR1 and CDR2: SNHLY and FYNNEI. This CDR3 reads CASSDQGGGNYGYTF. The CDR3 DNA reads TGTGCCAGCAGTGACCAAGGGGGCGGCAACTATGGCTACACCTTC.

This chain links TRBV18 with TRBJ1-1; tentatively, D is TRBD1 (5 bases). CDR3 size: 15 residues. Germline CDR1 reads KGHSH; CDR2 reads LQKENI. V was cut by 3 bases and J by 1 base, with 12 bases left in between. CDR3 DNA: TGTGCCAGCTCACCGACGGAGAGGGGGAACACTGAAGCTTTCTTT. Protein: CASSPTERGNTEAFF.

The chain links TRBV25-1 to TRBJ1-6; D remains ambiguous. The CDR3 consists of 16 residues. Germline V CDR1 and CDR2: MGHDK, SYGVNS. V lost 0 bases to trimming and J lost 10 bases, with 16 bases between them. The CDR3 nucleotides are TGTGCCAGCAGTGAATATACAGCCCCGAGGTCCTCACCCCTCCACTTT. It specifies CASSEYTAPRSSPLHF.

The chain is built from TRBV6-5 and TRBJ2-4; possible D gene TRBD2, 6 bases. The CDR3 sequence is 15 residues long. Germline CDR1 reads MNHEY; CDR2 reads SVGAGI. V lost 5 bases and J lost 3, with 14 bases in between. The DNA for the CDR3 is TGTGCCAGCAGTCCTAGTACGGAGGGCAAAAACATTCAGTACTTC. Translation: CASSPSTEGKNIQYF.

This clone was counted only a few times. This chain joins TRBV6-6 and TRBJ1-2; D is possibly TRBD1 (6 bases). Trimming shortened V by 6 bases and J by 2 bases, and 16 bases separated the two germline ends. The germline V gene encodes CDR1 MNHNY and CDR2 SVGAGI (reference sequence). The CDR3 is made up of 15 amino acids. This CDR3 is CASSPRDTRNYGYTF. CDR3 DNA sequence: TGTGCCAGCAGCCCGCGGGACACTAGAAACTATGGCTACACCTTC.

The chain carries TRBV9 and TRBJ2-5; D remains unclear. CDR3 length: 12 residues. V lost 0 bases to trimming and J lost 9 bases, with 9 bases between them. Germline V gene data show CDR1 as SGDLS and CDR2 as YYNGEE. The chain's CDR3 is CASSVALSAQYF. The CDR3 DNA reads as TGTGCCAGCAGCGTAGCTCTGTCGGCCCAGTACTTC.

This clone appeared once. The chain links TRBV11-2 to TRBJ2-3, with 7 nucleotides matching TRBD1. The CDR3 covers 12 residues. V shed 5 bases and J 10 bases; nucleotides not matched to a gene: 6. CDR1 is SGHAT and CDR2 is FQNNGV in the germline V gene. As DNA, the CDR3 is TGTGCCAGCAGCCAGGGACAGAGGGCGCAGTATTTT. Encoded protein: CASSQGQRAQYF.

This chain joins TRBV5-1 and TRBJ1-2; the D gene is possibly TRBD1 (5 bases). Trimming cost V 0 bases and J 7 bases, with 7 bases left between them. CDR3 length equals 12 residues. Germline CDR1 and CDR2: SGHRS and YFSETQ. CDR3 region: CASSLGTSGYTF. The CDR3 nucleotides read TGCGCCAGCAGCTTGGGGACAAGTGGCTACACCTTC.

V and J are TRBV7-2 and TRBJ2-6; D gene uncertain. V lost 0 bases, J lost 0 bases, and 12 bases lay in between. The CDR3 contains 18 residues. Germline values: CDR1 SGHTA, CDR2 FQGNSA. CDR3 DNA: TGTGCCAGCAGCTTAGCCCCCCGAACCCTCTCTGGGGCCAACGTCCTGACTTTC. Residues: CASSLAPRTLSGANVLTF.

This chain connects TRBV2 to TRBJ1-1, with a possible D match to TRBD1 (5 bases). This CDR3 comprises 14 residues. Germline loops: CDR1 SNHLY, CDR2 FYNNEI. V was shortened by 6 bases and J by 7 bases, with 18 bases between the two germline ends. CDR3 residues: CASSRGPFKGEAFF. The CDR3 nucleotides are TGTGCCAGCAGCCGGGGACCCTTCAAGGGTGAAGCTTTCTTT.